This is a list of T cell receptor beta chains from one sample in a study of CD8 T cells in Susac syndrome. TCRdb recomputed calls from the immunoSEQ multiplex PCR reads with MiXCR, one row per CDR3 protein. The sample comprises 160,000 or so distinct CDR3 sequences, roughly 95% of which are singletons, and 0.15% to 0.2% rests with the top ten. Sequenced input: CD4+ T cells from PBMCs. The receptors here all came from a human donor with Susac syndrome. CDR3s include the opening cysteine and the closing phenylalanine or tryptophan. The order of the fields is V gene, clone size, D gene, J gene, CDR3 protein, CDR3 DNA. D genes are given only for firm matches. Clone size is stated in some rows and not others, as once, few, many or a class when expanded.

TRBV29-1	.	.	TRBJ2-7	CSATDGSYEQYF	TGCAGCGCCACGGACGGTTCCTACGAGCAGTACTTC
TRBV29-1	.	.	TRBJ2-3	CSDGRTDTQYF	TGCAGCGACGGGCGCACAGATACGCAGTATTTT
TRBV30	.	.	TRBJ1-2	CAWRGTRRPYGYTF	TGTGCCTGGAGAGGAACCCGGCGCCCCTATGGCTACACCTTC
TRBV2	.	.	TRBJ2-3	CASSPTGLLTDTQYF	TGTGCCAGCAGCCCCACGGGGCTTCTAACAGATACGCAGTATTTT
TRBV3-1	.	.	TRBJ2-7	CASSLRTGPIYEQYF	TGTGCCAGCAGCCTTCGGACTGGACCCATCTACGAGCAGTACTTC
TRBV7-9	.	TRBD1	TRBJ2-7	CASSSGDRVYEQYF	TGTGCCAGCAGCTCTGGGGACAGGGTCTACGAGCAGTACTTC
TRBV27	.	.	TRBJ2-5	CASSLSPTAETQYF	TGTGCCAGCAGTTTATCACCGACCGCGGAGACCCAGTACTTC
TRBV19	.	.	TRBJ2-1	CASTIGGGSNEQFF	TGTGCCAGTACTATAGGAGGGGGCTCGAATGAGCAGTTCTTC
TRBV6-6	.	.	TRBJ2-3	CASSYRNTDTQYF	TGTGCCAGCAGTTACCGGAACACAGATACGCAGTATTTT
TRBV4-3	once	.	TRBJ2-4	CASSPEDGDKNIQYF	TGCGCCAGCAGCCCGGAGGACGGGGACAAAAACATTCAGTACTTC
TRBV5-4	.	TRBD2	TRBJ2-5	CASSRTSGGVETQYF	TGTGCCAGCAGCCGGACTAGCGGGGGAGTAGAGACCCAGTACTTC
TRBV27	.	TRBD2	TRBJ2-7	CASSPGGLGDEQYF	TGTGCCAGCAGTCCGGGAGGCCTCGGAGACGAGCAGTACTTC
TRBV7-2	.	.	TRBJ1-2	CASSSQAIYGYTF	TGTGCCAGCAGTTCACAGGCGATCTATGGCTACACCTTC
TRBV3-1	once	TRBD2	TRBJ2-1	CASSPGLGGHNEQFF	TGTGCCAGCAGCCCCGGACTAGGTGGGCACAATGAGCAGTTCTTC
TRBV20-1	.	.	TRBJ1-3	CSARDLTEYSGNTIYF	TGCAGTGCTAGAGATCTAACCGAATACTCTGGAAACACCATATATTTT